These 17 T cell receptor beta chains share one sample of origin, sequenced in a study of PD-L1 blockade in urothelial cancer. Time point meaning: pretreatment peripheral blood. TCRdb keeps only in-frame clones here, not all; method: immunoSEQ multiplex PCR. The sample lists 50,000 to 70,000 clones; roughly four fifths were seen once. The sample here was PBMCs, taken around atezolizumab (anti-PD-L1) treatment. The receptors originated from a man aged 65-85 years with urothelial cancer.

The CDR3 DNA reads as TGTGCCAGCAGCCGTATTACAGCCTCTGGGGCCAACGTCCTGACTTTC. Translated, it gives CASSRITASGANVLTF. The chain is built from TRBV7-8 and TRBJ2-6; D is unresolved. Germline V gene lookup returns CDR1 SGHVS and CDR2 FQNEAQ. With 5 bases removed from V and 0 bases from J, the gap between germline ends came to 11 bases. The CDR3 contains 16 residues.

This chain connects TRBV11-2 to TRBJ1-1; D is unclear. The CDR3 extends over 13 amino acids. V gave up 0 bases and J gave up 11 bases, with 13 bases separating them. Germline V gives CDR1 SGHAT, CDR2 FQNNGV. CDR3 protein: CASSLDRQVRAFF. CDR3 sequence (DNA): TGTGCCAGCAGCTTAGATAGGCAGGTCCGGGCTTTCTTT.

The chain joins TRBV4-2 to TRBJ1-2, with TRBD1 as a possible D gene (5 bases). The CDR3 has 16 residues. The V and J ends lost 0 bases and 5 bases respectively, with 16 bases between them. Germline V gene sequence: CDR1 LGHNA, CDR2 YNFKEQ. CDR3 loop: CASSQDGTGTNYGYTF. The CDR3 coding sequence is TGTGCCAGCAGCCAAGACGGTACAGGCACGAATTATGGCTACACCTTC.

The gene calls are TRBV25-1 and TRBJ2-3; perhaps TRBD1 as D (5 bases). Germline V gene sequence: CDR1 MGHDK, CDR2 SYGVNS. Deletions cut 0 bases from V and 4 bases from J, with 8 bases between. This CDR3 spans 14 amino acids. CDR3 nucleotides: TGTGCCAGCAGTGAATATGGGGCTTCAGATACGCAGTATTTT. Translation gives CASSEYGASDTQYF.

The chain employs TRBV7-2 and TRBJ2-1; 10 bases align to TRBD1. The CDR3 is 15 amino acids. CDR1 SGHTA and CDR2 FQGNSA come from the germline V gene. V lost 5 bases to trimming and J lost 5 bases; unmatched junction nucleotides: 6. The CDR3 coding sequence is TGTGCCAGCAGCCGCCGGGACAGGGGCAACAATGAGCAGTTCTTC. It translates to CASSRRDRGNNEQFF.

The rearrangement links TRBV14 to TRBJ2-7; D is possibly TRBD1 (5 bases). Trimming stripped 2 bases from V and 0 bases from J, with 14 bases between. Germline-derived CDR1 and CDR2 are SGHDN and FVKESK. This CDR3 is 16 amino acids long. DNA for the CDR3: TGTGCCAGCAGCCAATTAAGTTGGACACACTCCTACGAGCAGTACTTC. Residues: CASSQLSWTHSYEQYF.

This clone has a single count. The genes are TRBV7-2 and TRBJ2-3; 9 bases align to TRBD2. Per germline, CDR1 SGHTA and CDR2 FQGNSA. The V and J ends lost 4 bases and 4 bases, in that order; junction bases with no gene match: 15. The CDR3 runs 18 residues. The CDR3 reads CASSSPPGRGGTSDTQYF. As DNA, the CDR3 is TGTGCCAGCAGCTCCCCTCCCGGGCGGGGGGGGACCTCAGATACGCAGTATTTT.

This clone was detected only once. The chain combines TRBV9 with TRBJ1-2; 7 positions agree with TRBD1. The V gene's germline CDR1 is SGDLS and CDR2 YYNGEE. After removal of 4 bases from V and 2 bases from J, the junction contained 11 bases not matched to a gene. CDR3 length equals 16 residues. The CDR3, as DNA: TGTGCCAGCAGCCCCGAGCACGGGACAGCCAACTATGGCTACACCTTC. It codes for CASSPEHGTANYGYTF.

This clone occurred a few times. The rearrangement uses TRBV6-1 and TRBJ2-7, with TRBD1 identical over 7 bases. With V trimmed by 6 bases and J by 4 bases, 9 bases remained unmatched. The germline CDR1 and CDR2 sequences are MNHNS and SASEGT. The CDR3 sequence is 14 residues long. The CDR3 reads CASRTGTAYYEQYF. Here the CDR3 DNA reads TGTGCCAGCAGGACTGGGACAGCATATTACGAGCAGTACTTC.

V is TRBV27 and J is TRBJ2-7; D might be TRBD1 (5 bases). V was clipped by 5 bases and J by 0 bases, with 11 bases between them. The germline gives CDR1 MNHEY, CDR2 SMNVEV (reference sequence). This CDR3 comprises 14 residues. CDR3 residues: CASSDSVSSYEQYF. CDR3 nucleotides: TGTGCCAGCAGTGACAGCGTTAGCTCCTACGAGCAGTACTTC.

CDR3 nucleotides: TGTGCCAGCAGGCCGAGCCTAGGGACAGCTTACGAGCAGTACTTC. This sequence encodes CASRPSLGTAYEQYF. The V gene is TRBV6-5, the J gene TRBJ2-7; 7 nucleotides agree with TRBD1. With 6 bases clipped from V and 4 bases from J, the junction kept 12 bases outside the gene matches. The CDR3 loop spans 15 amino acids. CDR1 is MNHEY, CDR2 SVGAGI, per germline.

The chain employs TRBV7-2 and TRBJ2-7, with 16 bases matching TRBD2. Germline assignment: CDR1 SGHTA and CDR2 FQGNSA. The CDR3 totals 16 residues. The J segment lost 5 bases and the V segment lost 4 bases, leaving 5 bases of the junction unmatched. The CDR3, as DNA: TGTGCCAGCAGCTCGGGACTAGCGGGAGGGATGAACGAGCAGTACTTC. Translating gives CASSSGLAGGMNEQYF.

The rearrangement links TRBV9 to TRBJ1-1; D may be TRBD1 (5 bases). Germline CDR1 SGDLS, CDR2 YYNGEE. CDR3 length: 14 amino acids. V was shortened by 0 bases and J by 2 bases, with 8 bases between the two germline ends. CDR3 DNA sequence: TGTGCCAGCAGCGTAGACAGGAGCAACACTGAAGCTTTCTTT. Translated, it gives CASSVDRSNTEAFF.

The chain employs TRBV28 and TRBJ1-2; TRBD1 matches 8 bases. CDR1 MDHEN and CDR2 SYDVKM come from the germline V gene. The junction had 5 bases not matched to a gene; V was cut back by 6 bases and J by 5 bases. CDR3 length equals 13 residues. The CDR3 loop is CASRQQGGYGYTF. Written as DNA, the CDR3 is TGTGCCAGCAGACAACAGGGGGGATATGGCTACACCTTC.

The chain couples TRBV18 to TRBJ2-5; the match to TRBD2 covers 15 bases. Trimming cost V 4 bases and J 2 bases; bases outside gene matches: 5. The CDR3 covers 17 residues. Germline V lookup: CDR1 KGHSH, CDR2 LQKENI. CDR3 DNA: TGTGCCAGCTCACTTGGACTAGCGGGAGGGACGCAAGAGACCCAGTACTTC. Amino acid sequence: CASSLGLAGGTQETQYF.

This chain uses TRBV9 with TRBJ2-1; 13 positions agree with TRBD2. Germline CDR1 reads SGDLS; CDR2 reads YYNGEE. The CDR3 covers 20 residues. The trim removed 4 bases at V and 5 bases at J, leaving 18 bases unmatched. The CDR3 loop is CASSTRRLAGGPPDDNEQFF. CDR3 nucleotides: TGTGCCAGCAGCACGAGAAGACTAGCGGGAGGACCTCCTGACGACAATGAGCAGTTCTTC.

The rearrangement links TRBV7-8 to TRBJ2-7; 10 nucleotides align to TRBD1. The CDR3 is 17 residues long. The V gene end was trimmed by 7 bases and the J gene end by 1 base; junction bases not matched to a gene: 13. CDR1 SGHVS and CDR2 FQNEAQ come from the germline V gene. The CDR3 DNA follows: TGTGCCAGCACCTCCAATCGCCGGGACAGGGGATCCTACGAGCAGTACTTC. It specifies CASTSNRRDRGSYEQYF.